The 6 T cell receptor beta chains below come from one sample, sequenced in a study of cytomegalovirus exposure and HLA in healthy donors. Amplification used 60 Vbeta primers and 13 Jbeta primers. Assay used: immunoSEQ multiplex PCR; TCRdb lists only in-frame clones, some missing. The table shows about 86,000 clones, with approximately 70% occurring only once. The sample was PBMCs. The receptors here all came from a man aged 60 to 75 in good health and CMV-seronegative.

The chain is built from TRBV5-1 and TRBJ2-1; 12 positions agree with TRBD2. The trim removed 2 bases at V and 8 bases at J, leaving 8 bases unmatched. CDR3 length: 16 residues. Germline V lookup: CDR1 SGHRS, CDR2 YFSETQ. DNA of the CDR3: TGCGCCAGCAGCTTTCGGCTAGCGGGAGGGGAGGATGAGCAGTTCTTC. It encodes CASSFRLAGGEDEQFF.

The V call is TRBV5-1, the J call TRBJ2-3; D may be TRBD2 (6 bases). Germline CDR1 and CDR2: SGHRS and YFSETQ. The CDR3 has 16 amino acids. Trimming removed 4 bases at V and 0 bases at J, with 15 bases between. CDR3 nucleotides: TGCGCCAGCAGCCCGTATAGCGGAGGGAGCACAGATACGCAGTATTTT. Amino acid sequence: CASSPYSGGSTDTQYF.

The V gene is TRBV11-2, the J gene TRBJ2-2; 9 bases match TRBD2. CDR1 and CDR2 from the germline V gene are SGHAT and FQNNGV. Unmatched junction bases numbered 6, after V lost 2 bases and J lost 5 bases. The CDR3 loop spans 16 amino acids. Here the CDR3 DNA reads TGTGCCAGCAGCTTAATAGCGGGGGCGAGGACCGGGGAGCTGTTTTTT. Translating gives CASSLIAGARTGELFF. The full variable domain, with the rest looked up from reference TRBV11-2 and TRBJ2-2, is EAGVAQSPRYKIIEKRQSVAFWCNPISGHATLYWYQQILGQGPKLLIQFQNNGVVDDSQLPKDRFSAERLKGVDSTLKIQPAKLEDSAVYLCASSLIAGARTGELFFGEGSRLTVL.

The genes are TRBV14 and TRBJ1-5; a possible D gene is TRBD1 (5 bases). V shed 0 bases and J shed 10 bases, with 10 bases lying between them. The germline CDR1 and CDR2 sequences are SGHDN and FVKESK. The CDR3 covers 13 residues. DNA for the CDR3: TGTGCCAGCAGCCAAGAATTAAGGGGACCCCAGCATTTT. It codes for CASSQELRGPQHF.

The chain couples TRBV4-2 to TRBJ2-5, with D maybe TRBD2 (5 bases). The CDR3 spans 16 residues. Trimming left V 1 base short and J 4 bases short, with 16 bases between. CDR1 is LGHNA and CDR2 is YNFKEQ in the germline V gene. CDR3 protein: CASSQAEELGGETQYF. DNA for the CDR3: TGTGCCAGCAGCCAAGCGGAAGAGCTAGGAGGAGAGACCCAGTACTTC.

The genes are TRBV28 and TRBJ2-6, with a weak D call TRBD2 (6 bases). Trimming shortened V by 3 bases and J by 2 bases, and 8 bases separated the two germline ends. The CDR3 runs 15 residues. The germline V gene encodes CDR1 MDHEN and CDR2 SYDVKM. The CDR3 spells CASSLAGTGANVLTF. CDR3 DNA sequence: TGTGCCAGCAGTTTGGCGGGGACTGGGGCCAACGTCCTGACTTTC.